Shown below are 23 T cell receptor beta chains from a single sample sequenced in a study of T cell responses to AZD1222 COVID-19 vaccine. The table came from immunoSEQ multiplex PCR; TCRdb's copy has only in-frame clones and leaves some out. The table has about 190,000 clones, more than 75% seen once. This sample comprised peripheral blood, obtained on day 0 of AZD1222 vaccination. These receptors originate from an adult in good health.

The chain combines TRBV5-1 with TRBJ1-1; D not certain. The V end lost 0 bases, the J end lost 0 bases, and 12 bases lay between the germline ends. CDR3 length: 16 amino acids. Germline V gene data show CDR1 as SGHRS and CDR2 as YFSETQ. This CDR3 reads CASSLGVSSMNTEAFF. The CDR3 DNA reads as TGCGCCAGCAGCTTGGGTGTCTCTTCCATGAACACTGAAGCTTTCTTT.

The V gene is TRBV5-5, the J gene TRBJ1-5; 8 bases line up with TRBD1. The J segment lost 5 bases and the V segment lost 3 bases, leaving 10 bases of the junction unmatched. Germline V CDR1 and CDR2: SGHKS, YYEKEE (reference sequence). The CDR3 totals 16 residues. CDR3 sequence reads: CASSWETGGMDQPQHF. The CDR3 region has the DNA TGTGCCAGCAGCTGGGAAACAGGGGGTATGGATCAGCCCCAGCATTTT.

The chain links TRBV4-3 to TRBJ2-5, with D perhaps matching TRBD2 (5 bases). CDR3 length equals 17 residues. The V end lost 0 bases, the J end lost 2 bases, and 16 bases lay between the germline ends. Germline assignment: CDR1 LGHNA and CDR2 YSLEER. CDR3 coding DNA: TGCGCCAGCAGCCAAGACCCCTGGGGTAGCGAACAAGAGACCCAGTACTTC. Residues: CASSQDPWGSEQETQYF.

In this sample, this clone turned up once. Here the CDR3 DNA reads TGTGCCAGCAGCCCTAATACTAACTATGGCTACACCTTC. As protein: CASSPNTNYGYTF. The rearrangement links TRBV7-9 to TRBJ1-2, with D unresolved. Germline lookup yields CDR1 SEHNR and CDR2 FQNEAQ (reference sequence). Trimming removed 5 bases at V and 0 bases at J, with 7 bases between. This CDR3 spans 13 amino acids.

This sequence joins TRBV18 and TRBJ2-7; TRBD1 matches at 7 bases. CDR3 length: 16 residues. The V gene end was trimmed by 3 bases and the J gene end by 0 bases; junction bases not matched to a gene: 8. Germline V CDR1 and CDR2: KGHSH, LQKENI. CDR3 in DNA: TGTGCCAGCTCACCGCCTAACAGGGGAAGCTCCTACGAGCAGTACTTC. Its protein is CASSPPNRGSSYEQYF.

This chain links TRBV5-1 with TRBJ2-7; 7 bases are shared with TRBD1. CDR3 size: 15 residues. After removal of 4 bases from V and 3 bases from J, the junction contained 10 bases not matched to a gene. Per germline, CDR1 SGHRS and CDR2 YFSETQ. The CDR3 here is CASSLGQVGNYEQYF. DNA of the CDR3: TGCGCCAGCAGCCTAGGACAGGTCGGTAACTACGAGCAGTACTTC.

The chain recombines TRBV9 with TRBJ1-3; TRBD1 agrees at 10 bases. This CDR3 is built from 17 residues. Looked up from germline, CDR1 is SGDLS and CDR2 is YYNGEE. The V gene end was trimmed by 0 bases and the J gene end by 0 bases; junction bases not matched to a gene: 3. The CDR3 reads CASSVGGQGISGNTIYF. In DNA form, the CDR3 reads TGTGCCAGCAGCGTAGGGGGACAGGGGATCTCTGGAAACACCATATATTTT.

This rearrangement joins TRBV14 to TRBJ1-2; D unclear. The germline CDR1 and CDR2 sequences are SGHDN and FVKESK. CDR3 size: 13 residues. V was cut by 0 bases and J by 4 bases, with 6 bases left in between. This CDR3 reads CASSQDQVYGYTF. CDR3 bases: TGTGCCAGCAGCCAAGATCAAGTCTATGGCTACACCTTC. Full variable domain (remainder filled in from reference TRBV14 and TRBJ1-2): EAGVTQFPSHSVIEKGQTVTLRCDPISGHDNLYWYRRVMGKEIKFLLHFVKESKQDESGMPNNRFLAERTGGTYSTLKVQPAELEDSGVYFCASSQDQVYGYTFGSGTRLTVV.

V gene TRBV28 combines with J gene TRBJ1-2, with TRBD1 identical over 7 bases. Per germline, CDR1 MDHEN and CDR2 SYDVKM. This CDR3 region has 14 residues. Trimming took 6 bases from V and 3 from J; bases not matched to a gene: 7. The CDR3 is CASSRRDSDYGYTF. DNA of the CDR3: TGTGCCAGCAGCAGGCGGGACAGCGACTATGGCTACACCTTC.

This sequence joins TRBV6-6 and TRBJ2-5; 7 bases map to TRBD1. The germline CDR1 and CDR2 sequences are MNHNY and SVGAGI (reference sequence). The CDR3 covers 16 residues. V dropped 6 bases and J dropped 2; count of bases not matched to a gene: 12. In DNA form, the CDR3 reads TGTGCCAGCAGCCTAAATGGTTGGGACAGACAAGAGACCCAGTACTTC. It encodes CASSLNGWDRQETQYF.

CDR3 amino acids: CASSLDRSLSGNTIYF. CDR3 DNA: TGTGCCAGCAGCTTAGACAGGAGCCTCTCTGGAAACACCATATATTTT. The gene calls are TRBV7-6 and TRBJ1-3, with D maybe TRBD1 (5 bases). V shed 1 base and J shed 0 bases, with 10 bases lying between them. The CDR3 length is 16 residues. Germline V gene sequence: CDR1 SGHVS, CDR2 FNYEAQ.

This chain connects TRBV1 to TRBJ1-1; the table's D call, TRBD1, was not checked against the DNA. TRBV1 constitutes a pseudogene. The CDR3 covers 12 residues. CDR3 loop: CTGTAINTEAFF. The CDR3 DNA sequence: TGCACCGGGACAGCAATAAACACTGAAGCTTTCTTT.

The chain employs TRBV7-8 and TRBJ2-1; no clear D. V lost 2 bases and J 6 bases, leaving 11 bases between the germline ends. This CDR3 has 14 residues. CDR1 is SGHVS, CDR2 FQNEAQ, per germline. CDR3 coding DNA: TGTGCCAGCAGCTTAAGCTTAGCTCGCAATGAGCAGTTCTTC. This sequence encodes CASSLSLARNEQFF. The whole variable domain, remainder taken from reference TRBV7-8 and TRBJ2-1, is GAGVSQSPRYKVAKRGQDVALRCDPISGHVSLFWYQQALGQGPEFLTYFQNEAQLDKSGLPSDRFFAERPEGSVSTLKIQRTQQEDSAVYLCASSLSLARNEQFFGPGTRLTVL.

The chain employs TRBV4-3 and TRBJ2-3; D is uncertain. The length of the CDR3 is 17 residues. Per germline, CDR1 LGHNA and CDR2 YSLEER. V lost 1 base to trimming and J lost 1 base, with 15 bases between them. The CDR3 DNA follows: TGCGCCAGCAGCCAAGCTATAACTGGCGGCGGCACAGATACGCAGTATTTT. The encoded protein is CASSQAITGGGTDTQYF.

The rearrangement uses TRBV6-4 and TRBJ2-2, with TRBD1 matching 10 bases. Per germline, CDR1 MRHNA and CDR2 SNTAGT. This CDR3 is 16 amino acids long. Trimming took 4 bases from V and 0 from J; bases not matched to a gene: 2. This CDR3 reads CASSGQGAANTGELFF. The CDR3 DNA reads as TGTGCCAGCAGTGGACAGGGGGCCGCGAACACCGGGGAGCTGTTTTTT.

The gene calls are TRBV25-1 and TRBJ2-7; the match to TRBD1 covers 7 bases. Per germline, CDR1 MGHDK and CDR2 SYGVNS. Losses at the gene ends were 7 bases for V and 4 bases for J; bases not matched to a gene: 7. This CDR3 has 13 residues. The CDR3 DNA sequence: TGTGCCAGCACTAAGCAACAGGGGTACGAGCAGTACTTC. Its translation: CASTKQQGYEQYF.

J is TRBJ1-2 and V is TRBV9, with 9 nucleotides matching TRBD1. The CDR3 is 15 amino acids. The V segment lost 3 bases and the J segment 5 bases; nucleotides outside the gene matches: 8. Germline values: CDR1 SGDLS, CDR2 YYNGEE. CDR3 protein: CASSEALTGGYGYTF. The CDR3 bases are TGTGCCAGCAGCGAGGCCTTGACAGGGGGTTATGGCTACACCTTC.

The rearrangement joins TRBV3-1 (or the pseudogene TRBV3-2) to TRBJ2-7; D is perhaps TRBD2 (5 bases). CDR3 length: 13 amino acids. The V gene's germline CDR1 is LGHDT and CDR2 YNNKEL (reference sequence). V gave up 3 bases and J gave up 2 bases, with 8 bases separating them. CDR3 amino acids: CASSHRGAYEQYF. The CDR3 DNA reads TGTGCCAGCAGCCATCGGGGAGCCTACGAGCAGTACTTC.

The rearrangement links TRBV23-1 to TRBJ2-3, with 13 bases matching TRBD2. TRBV23-1 carries the ORF label, with uncertain function. J gave up 1 base and V 2 bases, and 12 bases lay outside the gene matches. This CDR3 spans 20 amino acids. DNA of the CDR3: TGCGCCAGCAGTCAACCGGGACTAGCGGGGCCCTTTACAGGCACAGATACGCAGTATTTT. Translating gives CASSQPGLAGPFTGTDTQYF.

This rearrangement joins TRBV19 to TRBJ1-5; D gene ambiguous. Trimming shortened V by 2 bases and J by 3 bases, and 17 bases separated the two germline ends. Germline V gene sequence: CDR1 LNHDA, CDR2 SQIVND (reference sequence). The CDR3 totals 17 residues. The CDR3 loop reads CASSILLRQVSNQPQHF. For the CDR3, the DNA is TGTGCCAGTAGTATACTCTTGCGGCAGGTATCCAATCAGCCCCAGCATTTT.

The chain has TRBV6-2 or TRBV6-3 and TRBJ2-4; tentative D call: TRBD2 (6 bases). The CDR3 is 15 amino acids. Germline CDR1 reads MNHEY; CDR2 reads SVGEGT. Trimming removed 6 bases from V and 0 bases from J, with 12 bases in between. The CDR3 DNA is TGTGCCAGCAGCCTAGCGCCGCTAGCCAAAAACATTCAGTACTTC. Residues: CASSLAPLAKNIQYF.

V gene TRBV6-5 combines with J gene TRBJ1-2, with D possibly matching TRBD1 (5 bases). The germline CDR1 and CDR2 sequences are MNHEY and SVGAGI. The ends were cut back, 0 bases at V and 5 bases at J, with 13 bases in the middle. The CDR3 has 15 amino acids. The CDR3 sequence is CASSYSRDPGYGYTF. The CDR3 bases are TGTGCCAGCAGTTACTCTAGGGACCCCGGATATGGCTACACCTTC.

This chain joins TRBV11-1 and TRBJ1-3; perhaps TRBD1 as D (6 bases). V was pared by 2 bases and J by 4 bases, with 12 bases between. In germline, CDR1 is SGHAT, CDR2 FQDESV (reference sequence). The CDR3 extends over 15 amino acids. CDR3 sequence reads: CASSLPGARGNTIYF. The DNA of the CDR3 is TGTGCCAGCAGCTTACCGGGGGCGCGCGGAAACACCATATATTTT. Complete variable domain (other parts from reference TRBV11-1 and TRBJ1-3): EAEVAQSPRYKITEKSQAVAFWCDPISGHATLYWYRQILGQGPELLVQFQDESVVDDSQLPKDRFSAERLKGVDSTLKIQPAELGDSAMYLCASSLPGARGNTIYFGEGSWLTVV.